A selection of T cell receptor beta chains follows, all from one sample in a study of OX40 agonist ivuxolimab in advanced cancers. The protocol was immunoSEQ multiplex PCR, while the TCRdb copy is restricted to in-frame clones and leaves out a portion. The repertoire consists of about 31,000 clones, with 85% to 95% occurring once and the leading ten covering 26%. The sequencing here drew on CD4+ or CD8+ T cells sorted from blood, taken in a trial of the OX40 agonist ivuxolimab. These receptors all come from an adult with an advanced solid tumor such as melanoma, head and neck, liver or kidney cancer. The CDR3 runs from the conserved cysteine through the conserved F or W. Each record gives: clone size, J gene, D gene, CDR3 length, V gene, CDR3 DNA, CDR3 protein. D genes are given only for firm matches. Rows give clone size only sometimes, using once, few, many, or a class for an expanded clone.

>NA|TRBJ1-4|TRBD1|18|TRBV5-4
TGTGCCAGCAGCATGGACGTAGGACAGGGGAGGAATAATGAAAAACTGTTTTTT
CASSMDVGQGRNNEKLFF
>once|TRBJ2-1|NA|12|TRBV27
TGTGCCAGCAGTTTCCGGGGGAATGAGCAGTTCTTC
CASSFRGNEQFF
>NA|TRBJ2-7|NA|11|TRBV20-1
TGCAGTGCCAGGGACACCTACGAGCAGTACTTC
CSARDTYEQYF
>NA|TRBJ2-1|NA|13|TRBV4-2
TGTGCCAGCAGCCAAGCGGGGGCAGATGAGCAGTTCTTC
CASSQAGADEQFF
>NA|TRBJ1-1|NA|13|TRBV6-5
TGTGCCAGCAGCCTCATGGCGGGCACTGAAGCTTTCTTT
CASSLMAGTEAFF
>NA|TRBJ1-5|NA|14|TRBV5-6
TGTGCCAGCAGCCCGAACAGGGACGATCAGCCCCAGCATTTT
CASSPNRDDQPQHF
>once|TRBJ1-1|TRBD1|16|TRBV7-2
TGTGCCAGCAGCTTATCCGGGACAGCCCTTAACACTGAAGCTTTCTTT
CASSLSGTALNTEAFF
>NA|TRBJ2-7|NA|12|TRBV28
TGTGCCAGCAGTTTTATAAACTACGAGCAGTACTTC
CASSFINYEQYF
>NA|TRBJ2-7|TRBD1|16|TRBV9
TGTGCCAGCAGCGCCCCCTTGAGCGGGACAGGGGGTGAGCAGTACTTC
CASSAPLSGTGGEQYF
>NA|TRBJ2-7|TRBD2|16|TRBV11-2
TGTGCCAGCAGCGCCTCCCCGACTAGCGGGGCCTACGAGCAGTACTTC
CASSASPTSGAYEQYF
>NA|TRBJ2-7|TRBD1|13|TRBV29-1
TGCAGCGTAGGGGACAGGGATACATACGAGCAGTACTTC
CSVGDRDTYEQYF
>NA|TRBJ1-5|TRBD1|15|TRBV4-2
TGTGCCAGCAGCCAAGAACAGGGGGTCCGTCAGCCCCAGCATTTT
CASSQEQGVRQPQHF
>once|TRBJ2-1|TRBD1|17|TRBV18
TGTGCCAGCTCACCTCCCCCGGGACAGGGGGTTAGGAATGAGCAGTTCTTC
CASSPPPGQGVRNEQFF
>NA|TRBJ1-5|NA|15|TRBV19
TGTGCCAGTAGCCCTCGGGACGTCTACAATCAGCCCCAGCATTTT
CASSPRDVYNQPQHF
>once|TRBJ2-7|TRBD2|14|TRBV7-9
TGTGCCAGCAGCCCACTAGCGGGAGGGGACGAGCAGTACTTC
CASSPLAGGDEQYF
>NA|TRBJ2-3|NA|15|TRBV19
TGTGCCAGTAGTATCCTCCCGCAGGGGACAGATACGCAGTATTTT
CASSILPQGTDTQYF
>once|TRBJ1-6|NA|15|TRBV28
TGTGCCAGCAGCTACCCTGGGGAGGGAGGGTCACCCCTCCACTTT
CASSYPGEGGSPLHF
>NA|TRBJ2-2|NA|14|TRBV4-1
TGCGCCAGCTGTACATGGGGAGGCACCGGGGAGCTGTTTTTT
CASCTWGGTGELFF
>NA|TRBJ2-5|NA|13|TRBV7-9
TGTGCCAGCAGCTTTCAGGGGAGGGAGACCCAGTACTTC
CASSFQGRETQYF
>NA|TRBJ2-1|NA|15|TRBV27
TGTGCCAGCAGTTATTCCGCGGGGAGCTACAATGAGCAGTTCTTC
CASSYSAGSYNEQFF
>once|TRBJ2-5|NA|13|TRBV2
TGTGCCAGAGACCGGGAGCTGCGAGAGACCCAGTACTTC
CARDRELRETQYF
>once|TRBJ1-2|NA|15|TRBV7-9
TGTGCCAGCAGCTCCAGGGATGAAGCTAACTATGGCTACACCTTC
CASSSRDEANYGYTF
>NA|TRBJ2-7|TRBD1|19|TRBV9
TGTGCCAGCAGCGTAGAAGAGGGGGCGTGGGCTGACGGTAACTACGAGCAGTACTTC
CASSVEEGAWADGNYEQYF
>NA|TRBJ1-6|TRBD1|14|TRBV19
TGTGCCAGTAGTCCCGGGACAGGGTTCTCACCCCTCCACTTT
CASSPGTGFSPLHF
>NA|TRBJ2-5|TRBD2|15|TRBV6-5
TGTGCCAGCAGAGGAGGCGGGGGGGCCGGGGAGACCCAGTACTTC
CASRGGGGAGETQYF
>NA|TRBJ2-1|NA|13|TRBV19
TGTGCCAGTAGTATGAACAGGTACAATGAGCAGTTCTTC
CASSMNRYNEQFF
>NA|TRBJ1-1|NA|13|TRBV19
TGTGCCAGTTGGATGGGCATGAACACTGAAGCTTTCTTT
CASWMGMNTEAFF
>NA|TRBJ1-6|TRBD1|15|TRBV29-1
TGCAGCGTTGAAGTGGCGGACAGGGTGGCCTCACCCCTCCACTTT
CSVEVADRVASPLHF
>NA|TRBJ2-7|NA|12|TRBV7-9
TGTGCCAGCAGCCCTATTGGGTACGAGCAGTACTTC
CASSPIGYEQYF
>NA|TRBJ2-7|TRBD1|15|TRBV9
TGTGCCAGCAGCGGCGGGACAGGGGGCTCCTACGAGCAGTACTTC
CASSGGTGGSYEQYF
>NA|TRBJ2-4|NA|16|TRBV7-8
TGTGCCAGCACCCAAGACCCCGCGGGAGCCAAAAACATTCAGTACTTC
CASTQDPAGAKNIQYF
>NA|TRBJ2-5|NA|16|TRBV27
TGTGCCAGCAGTTTAAAATCTGTGAGTGGGGAGGAGACCCAGTACTTC
CASSLKSVSGEETQYF
>NA|TRBJ1-2|NA|12|TRBV5-6
TGTGCCAGCAGCTTGGTCAACTATGGCTACACCTTC
CASSLVNYGYTF
>NA|TRBJ1-1|NA|17|TRBV4-3
TGCGCCAGCAGCCAAGTAACAGGGAGGGGTGGGATGACTGAAGCTTTCTTT
CASSQVTGRGGMTEAFF
>NA|TRBJ2-7|NA|11|TRBV11-2
TGTGCCATAACGGACAGCTACGAGCAGTACTTC
CAITDSYEQYF
>NA|TRBJ1-2|NA|9|TRBV20-1
TGCAGTGCTAGGGGCAGGGACACCTTC
CSARGRDTF
>NA|TRBJ1-4|TRBD1|16|TRBV7-9
TGTGCCAGCAGCTCCGAGCCCGGGACAGTTGGAAAGAGTCTGTTTTTT
CASSSEPGTVGKSLFF
>NA|TRBJ1-1|NA|14|TRBV4-1
TGCGCCAGCAGCCAACAGGGAGGTGACACTGAAGCTTTCTTT
CASSQQGGDTEAFF
>NA|TRBJ2-1|NA|14|TRBV7-3
TGTGCCAGCAGCCCGGTCCTGGGTGCCACTGAGCAGTTCTTC
CASSPVLGATEQFF
>NA|TRBJ1-2|NA|16|TRBV19
TGTGCCAGTAGTATATTTCACGCAGGCACCCTCTATGGCTACACCTTC
CASSIFHAGTLYGYTF
>NA|TRBJ2-1|NA|14|TRBV9
TGTGCCAGCAGCGTAAGCGGAACCTACAATGAGCAGTTCTTC
CASSVSGTYNEQFF
>once|TRBJ2-1|NA|15|TRBV6-5
TGTGCCAGCATCGACCAGACAGGCCTGGACAATGAGCAGTTCTTC
CASIDQTGLDNEQFF
>once|TRBJ1-4|NA|16|TRBV7-4
TGTGCCAGCGGGCCACACGGTTCCGAATCCGAAAGGAAACTGTTTTTT
CASGPHGSESERKLFF
>NA|TRBJ2-3|TRBD1|14|TRBV10-2
TGCGCCAGCAGTGAGACAGGGGAGTCAGATACGCAGTATTTT
CASSETGESDTQYF
>NA|TRBJ2-3|NA|15|TRBV6-1
TGTGCCAGCAGTGAAGAAGGGGGGTGGTCAGATACGCAGTATTTT
CASSEEGGWSDTQYF
>medium-sized|TRBJ2-3|TRBD1|15|TRBV10-3
TGTGCCATCAGTGAGGGACAGGGCACCACAGATACGCAGTATTTT
CAISEGQGTTDTQYF
>NA|TRBJ2-5|TRBD2|16|TRBV27
TGTGCCAGCAGTTTTGCGGGACTAGCGGGACTAGAGACCCAGTACTTC
CASSFAGLAGLETQYF
>NA|TRBJ2-7|NA|13|TRBV2
TGTGCCAGCAGTGGACTAGTTCGGTACGAGCAGTACTTC
CASSGLVRYEQYF
>NA|TRBJ1-2|NA|16|TRBV2
TGTGCCAGTGAACCTTCACCGCCGGGCAGGGCGGATGGCTACACCTTC
CASEPSPPGRADGYTF
>NA|TRBJ2-1|NA|13|TRBV9
TGTGCCAGCAGCGGGGCCCCTTTCAATGAGCAGTTCTTC
CASSGAPFNEQFF
>NA|TRBJ2-7|NA|14|TRBV6-1
TGTGCCAGCAGTGGGGTAGACAGGGCGGGGGAGCAGTACTTC
CASSGVDRAGEQYF
>NA|TRBJ1-3|NA|15|TRBV2
TGTGCCAGCAGCTCCTTGGGGATCTCTGGAAACACCATATATTTT
CASSSLGISGNTIYF